This T cell receptor beta chain was identified in a study of Ad26.COV2.S vaccination and SARS-CoV-2 variants. The treatment denotes: around 19 received Ad26.COV2.S at low or high dose, single or two shots; 5 received placebo; per-sample allocation not given. The samples date from day 63 after the first vaccine or placebo injection. The method was immunoSEQ multiplex PCR; TCRdb's version includes in-frame clones alone and lacks a portion of them. The sample yields about 480,000 clones, roughly 85% seen once. Germline CDR1 is SGHNT and CDR2 is YYREEE (reference sequence). V was shortened by 0 bases and J by 1 base, with 10 bases between the two germline ends. The CDR3 spans 15 residues.

The clonotype was recovered from a person aged 18-60 years who received the Ad26.COV2.S COVID-19 vaccine or a placebo. The source material was peripheral blood, sampled in a trial of Ad26.COV2.S vaccine versus placebo. The rearrangement links TRBV5-4 to TRBJ2-5; D perhaps matches TRBD2 (5 bases). The CDR3 coding sequence is TGTGCCAGCAGCTTGGGTGGGAGACCCCAAGAGACCCAGTACTTC. It specifies CASSLGGRPQETQYF.